Sequencing of this TCR beta chain was carried out in a study of blood T cell repertoires in COVID-19. Overall study: Donors in the United States, Italy and Spain gave samples during acute or convalescent COVID-19. From T cells, B-cell-depleted T cells, or PBMCs came the material, which was cDNA or gDNA.

The length of the CDR3 is 14 residues. Trimming removed 4 bases at V and 0 bases at J, with 9 bases between. Per germline, CDR1 SEHNR and CDR2 FQNEAQ (reference sequence). Per the authors' pipeline: Reference gene primer amplification in the assay estimated nucleated cell counts. Using immunoSEQ multiplex PCR, the repertoire was profiled, and TCRdb retains in-frame clones only, with some absent. V, J and clone size were drawn from that table, and D and trimming were deduced from the DNA. Of approximately 74,000 clones listed, 80% to 90% are singletons. The TCR comes from a man between 65 and 79 years old with acute or convalescent COVID-19. Sequencing used peripheral blood. The V call is TRBV7-9, the J call TRBJ1-1, with D unresolved. The CDR3 DNA reads TGTGCCAGCAGCTCAGGATCGGTGAACACTGAAGCTTTCTTT. Protein product: CASSSGSVNTEAFF. The variable domain in full, completed from reference TRBV7-9 and TRBJ1-1, reads DTGVSQNPRHKITKRGQNVTFRCDPISEHNRLYWYRQTLGQGPEFLTYFQNEAQLEKSRLLSDRFSAERPKGSFSTLEIQRTEQGDSAMYLCASSSGSVNTEAFFGQGTRLTVV.